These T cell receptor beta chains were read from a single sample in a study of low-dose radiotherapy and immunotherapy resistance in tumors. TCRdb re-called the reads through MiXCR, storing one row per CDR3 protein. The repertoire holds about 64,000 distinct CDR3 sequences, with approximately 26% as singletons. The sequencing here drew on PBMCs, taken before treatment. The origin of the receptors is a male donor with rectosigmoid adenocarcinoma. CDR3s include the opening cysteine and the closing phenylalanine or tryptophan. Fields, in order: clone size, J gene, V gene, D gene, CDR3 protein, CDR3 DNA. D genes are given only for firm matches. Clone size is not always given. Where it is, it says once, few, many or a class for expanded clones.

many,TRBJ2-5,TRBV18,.,CASSPRDSGETQYF,TGTGCCAGCTCACCACGAGACAGTGGGGAGACCCAGTACTTC
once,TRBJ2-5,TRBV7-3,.,CASSLKAGAQETQYF,TGTGCCAGCAGCTTAAAAGCAGGGGCGCAAGAGACCCAGTACTTC
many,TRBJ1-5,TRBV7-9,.,CASSLQGNQPQHF,TGTGCCAGCAGCTTACAGGGGAACCAGCCCCAGCATTTT
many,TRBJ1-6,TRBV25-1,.,CASSESGGRGSSPLHF,TGTGCCAGCAGTGAATCCGGGGGCAGGGGTAGTTCACCCCTCCACTTT
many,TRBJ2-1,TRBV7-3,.,CASSLGLVDEQFF,TGTGCCAGCAGCTTAGGGCTAGTCGATGAGCAGTTCTTC
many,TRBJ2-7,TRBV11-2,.,CASSLDRPYEQYF,TGTGCCAGCAGCTTAGACAGGCCCTACGAGCAGTACTTC
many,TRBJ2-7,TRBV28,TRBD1,CASSARPTTGRGWEQYF,TGTGCCAGCAGTGCGCGCCCCACGACAGGGAGAGGATGGGAGCAGTACTTC
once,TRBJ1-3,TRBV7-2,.,CASSLSGLSGNTIYF,TGTGCCAGCAGCTTATCCGGGCTCTCTGGAAACACCATATATTTT
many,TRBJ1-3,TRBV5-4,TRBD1,CASSLDRGSGNTIYF,TGTGCCAGCAGCTTGGACAGGGGCTCTGGAAACACCATATATTTT
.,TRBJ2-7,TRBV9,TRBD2,CASSARGGEQYF,TGTGCCAGCAGCGCCCGGGGGGGTGAGCAGTACTTC
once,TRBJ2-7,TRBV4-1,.,CASSPGGGLLYEQYF,TGCGCCAGCAGCCCCGGGGGAGGCCTCCTCTACGAGCAGTACTTC
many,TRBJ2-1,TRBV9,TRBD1,CASSVDGTGGNEQFF,TGTGCCAGCAGCGTAGATGGGACAGGGGGAAATGAGCAGTTCTTC
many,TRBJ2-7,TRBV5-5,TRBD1,CASSPGTGLYEQYF,TGTGCCAGCAGCCCCGGGACAGGGTTATACGAGCAGTACTTC
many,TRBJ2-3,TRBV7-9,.,CASSLGGSAGFLTDTQYF,TGTGCCAGCAGCTTAGGGGGCTCTGCGGGATTTTTAACAGATACGCAGTATTTT
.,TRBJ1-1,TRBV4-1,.,CASQGVNTEAFF,TGCGCCAGCCAGGGCGTGAACACTGAAGCTTTCTTT
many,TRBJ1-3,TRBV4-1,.,CASSQDPPGTGNTIYF,TGCGCCAGCAGCCAAGATCCCCCGGGGACTGGAAACACCATATATTTT
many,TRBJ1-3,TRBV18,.,CASSPSGAASGNTIYF,TGTGCCAGCTCACCCTCCGGGGCCGCCTCTGGAAACACCATATATTTT
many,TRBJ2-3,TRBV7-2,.,CASSLGPSSADTQYF,TGTGCCAGCAGCTTAGGGCCCTCTAGCGCCGATACGCAGTATTTT
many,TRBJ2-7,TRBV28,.,CASTLKPGPYEQYF,TGTGCCAGCACTCTCAAACCAGGGCCCTACGAGCAGTACTTC
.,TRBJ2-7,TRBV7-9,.,CASSFYICSAREAGEINEQYF,.
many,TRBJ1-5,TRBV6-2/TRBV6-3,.,CASSYSSGFNQPQHF,TGTGCCAGCAGTTACTCGTCAGGGTTCAATCAGCCCCAGCATTTT
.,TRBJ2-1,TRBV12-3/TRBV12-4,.,CASSSGIFNEQFF,TGTGCCAGCAGTTCCGGGATCTTCAATGAGCAGTTCTTC
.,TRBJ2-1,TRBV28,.,CASSPRGADEQFF,TGTGCCAGCAGTCCCCGGGGGGCGGATGAGCAGTTCTTC
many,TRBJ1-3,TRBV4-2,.,CASSQVGVNSGNTIYF,TGTGCCAGCAGCCAAGTAGGCGTTAACTCTGGAAACACCATATATTTT
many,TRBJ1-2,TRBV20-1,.,CSGPHRATDYTF,TGCAGTGGCCCTCACAGGGCCACAGACTACACCTTC
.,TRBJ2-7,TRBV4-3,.,CASSLQRSSYEQYF,TGCGCCAGCAGCCTCCAGCGGAGCTCCTACGAGCAGTACTTC
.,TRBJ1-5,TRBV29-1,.,CSVGQNSNQPQHF,TGCAGCGTTGGGCAGAATAGCAATCAGCCCCAGCATTTT
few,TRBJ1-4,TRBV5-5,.,CASSGAGGRTNEKLFF,TGTGCCAGCAGCGGTGCGGGGGGGAGGACTAATGAAAAACTGTTTTTT
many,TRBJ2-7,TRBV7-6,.,CASSPNPGPRTEQYF,TGTGCCAGCAGCCCCAACCCCGGGCCACGGACCGAGCAGTACTTC
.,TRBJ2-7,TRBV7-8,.,CVSSADGGGGYEQYF,TGTGTCAGCAGCGCCGACGGAGGGGGTGGCTACGAGCAGTACTTC
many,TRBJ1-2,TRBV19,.,CASRSMLGTGPSEGYTF,TGTGCCAGTAGAAGTATGCTGGGGACGGGACCCTCAGAAGGCTACACCTTC
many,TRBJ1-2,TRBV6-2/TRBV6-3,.,CASEIGDGYGYTF,TGTGCCAGCGAAATCGGGGACGGCTATGGCTACACCTTC
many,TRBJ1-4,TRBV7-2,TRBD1,CASSLRTGGNEKLFF,TGTGCCAGCAGCTTGAGGACAGGGGGAAATGAAAAACTGTTTTTT
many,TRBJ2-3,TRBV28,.,CASISIGHSFDTQYF,TGTGCCAGCATCAGTATCGGACATTCTTTCGATACGCAGTATTTT
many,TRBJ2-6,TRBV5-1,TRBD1,CASSLVQGASGANVLTF,TGCGCCAGCAGCTTAGTGCAGGGGGCGTCCGGGGCCAACGTCCTGACTTTC
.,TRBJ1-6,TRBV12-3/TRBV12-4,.,CASSPRENKNSPLHF,TGTGCCAGCAGTCCCCGGGAGAACAAAAATTCACCCCTCCACTTT
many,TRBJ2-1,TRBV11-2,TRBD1,CASSLVRGSSSYNEQFF,TGTGCCAGCAGCTTAGTCAGGGGGTCAAGCTCCTACAATGAGCAGTTCTTC
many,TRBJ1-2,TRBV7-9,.,CASSFGDGGYTF,TGTGCCAGCAGCTTTGGTGATGGTGGCTACACCTTC
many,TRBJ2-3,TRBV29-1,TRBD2,CSVNPTSGTDTQYF,TGCAGCGTGAACCCGACTAGCGGCACAGATACGCAGTATTTT
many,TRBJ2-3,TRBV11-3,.,CASSPQGMGTDTQYF,TGTGCCAGCAGCCCACAGGGCATGGGCACAGATACGCAGTATTTT
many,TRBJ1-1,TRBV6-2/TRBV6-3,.,CASSYSKRLNTEAFF,TGTGCCAGCAGTTACTCGAAGCGATTGAACACTGAAGCTTTCTTT
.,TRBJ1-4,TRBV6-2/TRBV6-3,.,CASSQSVGTSNEKLFF,TGTGCCAGCAGCCAAAGCGTGGGGACGTCTAATGAAAAACTGTTTTTT
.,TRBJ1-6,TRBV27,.,CASSLEPDLYNSPLHF,TGTGCCAGCAGTTTAGAGCCCGACCTCTATAATTCACCCCTCCACTTT
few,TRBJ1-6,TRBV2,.,CASSDWYSPLHF,TGTGCCAGCAGCGACTGGTACTCACCCCTCCACTTT
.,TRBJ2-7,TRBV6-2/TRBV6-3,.,CASSYMGESYEQYF,TGTGCCAGCAGTTATATGGGGGAGTCCTACGAGCAGTACTTC
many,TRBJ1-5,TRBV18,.,CASSPQSNSNQPQHF,TGTGCCAGCTCACCACAGAGTAATAGCAATCAGCCCCAGCATTTT
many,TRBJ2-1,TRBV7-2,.,CASSSVRDEWQYEQFF,TGTGCCAGCAGCTCCGTCCGCGATGAGTGGCAGTATGAGCAGTTCTTC
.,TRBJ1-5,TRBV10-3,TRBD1,CAISESSRGQAQPQHF,TGTGCCATCAGTGAGTCGTCCAGGGGGCAGGCTCAGCCCCAGCATTTT
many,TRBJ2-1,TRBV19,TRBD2,CASSGLAASYNEQFF,TGTGCCAGTAGTGGACTAGCGGCCAGTTACAATGAGCAGTTCTTC
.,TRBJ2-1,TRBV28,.,CASSSPGQEYNEQFF,TGTGCCAGCAGTTCCCCGGGACAAGAATACAATGAGCAGTTCTTC